This T cell receptor beta chain stems from a study of cytomegalovirus exposure and HLA in healthy donors. The CDR3 totals 14 residues. Germline CDR1 reads SEHNR; CDR2 reads FQNEAQ (reference sequence). The germline V and J ends were trimmed by 6 bases and 4 bases, with 15 bases remaining between them. In its sample, this clone was seen once. Its antigen is not identified. This PCR relied on a set of 60 Vbeta primers and 13 Jbeta primers. Method: immunoSEQ multiplex PCR; TCRdb's copy keeps in-frame clones and lacks some. The sample shows roughly 140,000 clones, 70% to 80% of them seen only once. Study results and caveats: Sequences of the TCR beta chain were said to predict the HLA-A and HLA-B alleles of most subjects accurately.

The receptor comes from a male donor in good health and CMV-seronegative. The J gene is TRBJ1-1, the V gene TRBV7-9; the D gene is possibly TRBD1 (6 bases). The sample comprised PBMCs. The CDR3 region has the DNA TGTGCCAGCAGGGAACAGGGAGGGAGCACTGAAGCTTTCTTT. This gives the protein CASREQGGSTEAFF.